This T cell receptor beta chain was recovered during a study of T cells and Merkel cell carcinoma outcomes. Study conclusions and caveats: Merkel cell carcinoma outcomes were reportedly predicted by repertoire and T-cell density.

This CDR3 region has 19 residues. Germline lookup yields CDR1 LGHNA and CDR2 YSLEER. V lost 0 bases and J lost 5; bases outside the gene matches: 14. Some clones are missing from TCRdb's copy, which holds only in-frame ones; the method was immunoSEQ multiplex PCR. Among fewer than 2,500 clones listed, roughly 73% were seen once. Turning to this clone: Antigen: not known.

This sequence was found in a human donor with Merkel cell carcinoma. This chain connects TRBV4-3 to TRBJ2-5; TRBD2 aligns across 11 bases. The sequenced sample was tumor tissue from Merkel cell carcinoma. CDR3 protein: CASSQDTLGSGGAGETQYF. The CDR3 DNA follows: TGCGCCAGCAGCCAAGACACCCTAGGTAGCGGGGGGGCCGGGGAGACCCAGTACTTC.